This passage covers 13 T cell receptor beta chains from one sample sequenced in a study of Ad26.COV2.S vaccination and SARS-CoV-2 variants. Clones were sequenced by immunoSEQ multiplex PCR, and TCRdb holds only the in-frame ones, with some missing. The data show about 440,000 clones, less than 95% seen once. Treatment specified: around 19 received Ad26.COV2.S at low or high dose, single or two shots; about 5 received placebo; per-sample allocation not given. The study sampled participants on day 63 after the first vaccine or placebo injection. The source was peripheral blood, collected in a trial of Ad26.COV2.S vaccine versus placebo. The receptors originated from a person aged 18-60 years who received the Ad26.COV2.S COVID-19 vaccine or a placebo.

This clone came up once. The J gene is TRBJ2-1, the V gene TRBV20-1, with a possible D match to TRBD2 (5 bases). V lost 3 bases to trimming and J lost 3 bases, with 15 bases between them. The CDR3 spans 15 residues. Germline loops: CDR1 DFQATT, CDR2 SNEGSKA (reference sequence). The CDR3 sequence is CSASGLLAHYNEQFF. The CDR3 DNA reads TGCAGTGCTAGTGGGCTTCTAGCTCACTACAATGAGCAGTTCTTC.

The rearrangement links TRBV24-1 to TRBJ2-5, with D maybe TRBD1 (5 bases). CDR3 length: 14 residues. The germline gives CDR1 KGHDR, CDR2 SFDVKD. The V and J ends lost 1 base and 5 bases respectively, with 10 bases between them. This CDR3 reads CATSDFGAWETQYF. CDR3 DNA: TGTGCCACCAGTGATTTTGGGGCATGGGAGACCCAGTACTTC.

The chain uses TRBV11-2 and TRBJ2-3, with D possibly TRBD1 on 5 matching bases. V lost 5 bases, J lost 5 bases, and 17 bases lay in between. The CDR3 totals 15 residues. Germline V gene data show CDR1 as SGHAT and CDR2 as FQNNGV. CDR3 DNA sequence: TGTGCCAGCAGCCCCGCCCCCAGGGTGGGAGATACGCAGTATTTT. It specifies CASSPAPRVGDTQYF.

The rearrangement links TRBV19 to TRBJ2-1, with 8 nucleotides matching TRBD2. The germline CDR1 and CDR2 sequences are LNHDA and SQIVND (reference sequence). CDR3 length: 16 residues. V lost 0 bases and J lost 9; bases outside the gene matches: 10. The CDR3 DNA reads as TGTGCCAGTAGTATAGATTCTGCGGGAGGAGGCGGTGAGCAGTTCTTC. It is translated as CASSIDSAGGGGEQFF. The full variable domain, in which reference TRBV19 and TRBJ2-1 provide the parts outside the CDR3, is DGGITQSPKYLFRKEGQNVTLSCEQNLNHDAMYWYRQDPGQGLRLIYYSQIVNDFQKGDIAEGYSVSREKKESFPLTVTSAQKNPTAFYLCASSIDSAGGGGEQFFGPGTRLTVL.

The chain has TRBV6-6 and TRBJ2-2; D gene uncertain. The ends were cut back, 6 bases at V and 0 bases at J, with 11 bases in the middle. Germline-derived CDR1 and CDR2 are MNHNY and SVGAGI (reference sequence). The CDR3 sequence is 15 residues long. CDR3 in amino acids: CASRGSQANTGELFF. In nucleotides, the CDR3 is TGTGCCAGCAGAGGCTCGCAAGCGAACACCGGGGAGCTGTTTTTT.

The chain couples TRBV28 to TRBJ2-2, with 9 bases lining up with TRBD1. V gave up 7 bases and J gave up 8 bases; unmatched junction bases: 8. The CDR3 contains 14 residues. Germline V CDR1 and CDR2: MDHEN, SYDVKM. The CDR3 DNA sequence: TGTGCCAGCATCAAAGGGACAGGGACTGGGGAGCTGTTTTTT. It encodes CASIKGTGTGELFF.

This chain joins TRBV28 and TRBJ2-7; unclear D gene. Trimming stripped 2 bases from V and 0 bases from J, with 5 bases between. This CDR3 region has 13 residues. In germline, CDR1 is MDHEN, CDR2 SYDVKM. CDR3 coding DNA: TGTGCCAGCAGTTTAGTGGCCTCCTACGAGCAGTACTTC. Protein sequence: CASSLVASYEQYF.

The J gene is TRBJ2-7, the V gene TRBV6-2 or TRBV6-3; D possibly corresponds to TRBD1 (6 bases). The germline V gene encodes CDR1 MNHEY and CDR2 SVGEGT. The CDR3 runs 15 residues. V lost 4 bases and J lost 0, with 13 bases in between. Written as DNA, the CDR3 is TGTGCCAGCAGTTGGGATATGGACAGCTCCTACGAGCAGTACTTC. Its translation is CASSWDMDSSYEQYF.

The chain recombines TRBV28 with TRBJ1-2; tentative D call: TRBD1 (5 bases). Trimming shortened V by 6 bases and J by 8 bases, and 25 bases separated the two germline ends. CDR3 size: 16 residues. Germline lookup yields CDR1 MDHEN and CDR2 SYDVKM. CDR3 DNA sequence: TGTGCCAGCAGCCCTGCTCAGGGAAAGGGCATGGTCGGCTACACCTTC. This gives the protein CASSPAQGKGMVGYTF.

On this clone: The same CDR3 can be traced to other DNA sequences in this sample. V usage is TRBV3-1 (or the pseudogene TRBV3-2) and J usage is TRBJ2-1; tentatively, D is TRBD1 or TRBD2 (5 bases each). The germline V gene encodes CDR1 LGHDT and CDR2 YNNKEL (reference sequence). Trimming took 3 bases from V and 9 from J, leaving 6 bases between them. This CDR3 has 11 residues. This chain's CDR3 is CASSQRGEQFF. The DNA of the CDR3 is TGTGCCAGCAGCCAGAGGGGTGAGCAGTTCTTC.

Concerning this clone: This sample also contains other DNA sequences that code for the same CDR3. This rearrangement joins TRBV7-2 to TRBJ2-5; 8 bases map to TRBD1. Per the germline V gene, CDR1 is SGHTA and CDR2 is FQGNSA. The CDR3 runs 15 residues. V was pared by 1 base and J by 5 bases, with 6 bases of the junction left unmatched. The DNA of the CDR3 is TGTGCCAGCAGCTTAGGGGGGACAGGAGGGGAGACCCAGTACTTC. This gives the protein CASSLGGTGGETQYF.

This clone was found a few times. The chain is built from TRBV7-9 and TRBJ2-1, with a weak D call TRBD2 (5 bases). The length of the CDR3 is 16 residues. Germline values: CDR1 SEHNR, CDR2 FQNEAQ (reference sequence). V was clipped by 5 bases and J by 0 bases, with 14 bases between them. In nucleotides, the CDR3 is TGTGCCAGCAGCCCACCTTTTAGCGTCTCCTACAATGAGCAGTTCTTC. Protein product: CASSPPFSVSYNEQFF.

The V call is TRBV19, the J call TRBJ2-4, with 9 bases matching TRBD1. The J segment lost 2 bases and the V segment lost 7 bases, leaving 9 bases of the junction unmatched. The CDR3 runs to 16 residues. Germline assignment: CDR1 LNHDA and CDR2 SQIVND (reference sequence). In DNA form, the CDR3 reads TGTGCCAGTACTTCCGGGACAGGGATCACCAAAAACATTCAGTACTTC. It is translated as CASTSGTGITKNIQYF.